What follows describes a single T cell receptor (beta chain). Reverse transcribed after extraction, RNA yielded cDNA as the sequencing template. Data came from immunoSEQ multiplex PCR; TCRdb stores just in-frame clones and leaves some out. Here the sample spans some 110,000 clones, roughly two fifths being singletons. Investigators sorted PBMCs to obtain both CD4+ and CD8+ T cells. The data originate from a study of CD8+ T cells in alopecia areata. At the level of the study: Tofacitinib continued for 6 to 18 months and was then withheld for 6 months.

Trimming removed 4 bases from V and 11 bases from J, with 9 bases in between. CDR1 MNHEY and CDR2 SVGAGI come from the germline V gene. This CDR3 is built from 11 residues. The sequence was obtained from a human donor with alopecia areata. Specimen: CD4+ T cells sorted from blood. The rearrangement uses TRBV6-5 and TRBJ1-5, with D unresolved. The CDR3 DNA follows: TGTGCCAGCAGTTCCGGTGGGTCCCAGCATTTT. Its protein product is CASSSGGSQHF.